This T cell receptor beta chain was sequenced in a study of blood T cell repertoires in COVID-19. Study information: Nucleic acid was either cDNA or gDNA, and it came from T cells, B-cell-depleted T cells, or PBMCs.

Germline V gives CDR1 MDHEN, CDR2 SYDVKM. This CDR3 contains 15 residues. Trimming left V 3 bases short and J 1 base short, with 12 bases between. Original data processing: Reference gene primer amplification gave estimated nucleated cell counts. The repertoire was sequenced with immunoSEQ multiplex PCR; TCRdb's copy has only in-frame clones and lacks some. For V, J and clone size, that table is used; D and trimming come from the DNA. Of tens of thousands of clones listed, roughly 85% are singletons. The source material was peripheral blood. The gene calls are TRBV28 and TRBJ1-2; no clear D. The sequence came from a woman aged 55-69 years with acute or convalescent COVID-19. As DNA, the CDR3 is TGTGCCAGCAGTTTTAATTGGCCGAATAACTATGGCTACACCTTC. This translates into CASSFNWPNNYGYTF.